This entry describes one T cell receptor beta chain. This entry belongs to a study of blood T cells in healthy people across ages. For the second PCR, which ran for roughly 6 to 11 cycles, a sample-barcoded 5' primer and a J-beta primer mix were used. Carrying 12 random nucleotides, a template-switch adaptor labeled each individual cDNA molecule. MiXCR, run by TCRdb on the 5' RACE reads, gives a single entry per CDR3 protein. This repertoire shows over 600,000 distinct CDR3 sequences, around 21% found once; its top ten account for 3% to 4%. The CDR3 totals 14 residues. The germline V gene has CDR1 SGHRS and CDR2 YFSETQ. Losses at the gene ends were 4 bases for V and 4 bases for J; bases not matched to a gene: 7.

The TCR sequence derives from a man between 65 and 85 years old in good health. The V and J genes are TRBV5-1 and TRBJ1-2; 7 nucleotides match TRBD1. Material: blood. The CDR3 spells CASSTGQRSYGYTF. The CDR3 DNA reads TGCGCCAGCAGCACGGGACAGAGGAGCTATGGCTACACCTTC.